One and the same sample provided the 11 T cell receptor beta chains below, sequenced in a study of shared clonotypes between healthy human individuals. Produced via immunoSEQ multiplex PCR; TCRdb's table is partial and in-frame only. The sample lists about 2.1 million clones, more than 85% seen once, with about 1.5% in the top ten. CD45RO-negative CD8 cells positively selected for CCR7 made up the naive population, which excluded terminally differentiated effector memory CD45RA+ cells. The sequenced sample consisted of naive CD8+ T cells from PBMCs. These receptors were obtained from a man aged 18 to 30 in good health. Some clones in this sample may be carry-over from other donors' samples.

Notes on this clone: Other DNA sequences from this sample encode an identical CDR3 as well. CDR3 protein: CASSLNSGTGELFF. Written as DNA, the CDR3 is TGTGCCAGCAGCTTAAATTCCGGGACCGGGGAGCTGTTTTTT. V gene TRBV7-3 combines with J gene TRBJ2-2; D is unresolved. The CDR3 is 14 amino acids. Germline CDR1 reads SGHTA; CDR2 reads FQGTGA. V lost 1 base, J lost 5 bases, and 8 bases lay in between. Full variable domain (rest looked up from reference TRBV7-3 and TRBJ2-2): GAGVSQTPSNKVTEKGKYVELRCDPISGHTALYWYRQSLGQGPEFLIYFQGTGAADDSGLPNDRFFAVRPEGSVSTLKIQRTERGDSAVYLCASSLNSGTGELFFGEGSRLTVL.

This chain links TRBV4-1 with TRBJ1-1; D perhaps matches TRBD1 (6 bases). Germline loops: CDR1 MGHRA, CDR2 YSYEKL. The CDR3 consists of 14 residues. Trimming shortened V by 4 bases and J by 10 bases, and 19 bases separated the two germline ends. CDR3 coding DNA: TGCGCCAGCAGCCGCAGGACGGTCGAAGGGGGAGCTTTCTTT. Residues: CASSRRTVEGGAFF.

This rearrangement joins TRBV11-2 to TRBJ2-7, with a tentative D call TRBD2 (6 bases). Germline lookup yields CDR1 SGHAT and CDR2 FQNNGV. The V gene lost 5 bases and the J gene lost 3 bases, with 17 bases spanning the gap. The CDR3 totals 15 residues. In DNA, the CDR3 is TGTGCCAGCAGCAACCGGGACTCTCATTTCTACGAGCAGTACTTC. Translating it yields CASSNRDSHFYEQYF.

As concerns this clone: An end of the junction differs from the germline gene, which may be a read error. This sequence joins TRBV10-3 and TRBJ1-5; 9 nucleotides align to TRBD1. The germline gives CDR1 ENHRY, CDR2 SYGVKD. This CDR3 contains 14 residues. The CDR3 sequence: CASSLGQGNQPQHF. The CDR3 DNA sequence: TGTGCCAGCAGTTTAGGACAGGGGAATCAGCCCCAGCATTTT.

In DNA form, the CDR3 reads TGCGCCAGCAGCTTGTCACGCGGGGCCGCCGGCTACGAGCAGTACTTC. It codes for CASSLSRGAAGYEQYF. The genes are TRBV5-1 and TRBJ2-7; D might be TRBD2 (6 bases). Per germline, CDR1 SGHRS and CDR2 YFSETQ. The CDR3 totals 16 residues. Trimming left V 1 base short and J 3 bases short, with 17 bases between. Based on the CDR3 plus reference TRBV5-1 and TRBJ2-7, the full variable domain is KAGVTQTPRYLIKTRGQQVTLSCSPISGHRSVSWYQQTPGQGLQFLFEYFSETQRNKGNFPGRFSGRQFSNSRSEMNVSTLELGDSALYLCASSLSRGAAGYEQYFGPGTRLTVT.

This chain joins TRBV30 and TRBJ2-2; the match to TRBD2 covers 10 bases. Germline lookup yields CDR1 GTSNPN and CDR2 SVGIG (reference sequence). V trimming: 1 base; J trimming: 6 bases; junction bases outside the gene matches: 5. CDR3 size: 15 residues. As DNA, the CDR3 is TGTGCCTGGAGTGACCTAGCGGGAGTTCCCGGGGAGCTGTTTTTT. Residues: CAWSDLAGVPGELFF.

This chain links TRBV6-1 with TRBJ1-1; a possible D gene is TRBD1 (6 bases). V dropped 2 bases and J dropped 4 bases, with 11 bases sitting between them. CDR1 MNHNS and CDR2 SASEGT come from the germline V gene. There are 14 residues in the CDR3. For the CDR3, the DNA is TGTGCCAGCAGTGAAAGGGGGGTGGGCACTGAAGCTTTCTTT. Translating gives CASSERGVGTEAFF.

The V call is TRBV27, the J call TRBJ2-7; D remains ambiguous. The CDR3 is 14 amino acids. Trimming shortened V by 6 bases and J by 0 bases, and 12 bases separated the two germline ends. Germline CDR1 is MNHEY and CDR2 is SMNVEV (reference sequence). CDR3 DNA sequence: TGTGCCAGCAGGGCAGCTGAGAGCTCCTACGAGCAGTACTTC. Translating gives CASRAAESSYEQYF.

The chain has TRBV19 and TRBJ2-2, with D uncertain. V lost 5 bases and J lost 1, with 11 bases in between. The germline V gene has CDR1 LNHDA and CDR2 SQIVND (reference sequence). The CDR3 covers 15 residues. CDR3 residues: CASSLQDGNTGELFF. The CDR3, as DNA: TGTGCCAGTAGTCTCCAGGACGGGAACACCGGGGAGCTGTTTTTT.

The genes are TRBV6-5 and TRBJ2-5; D might be TRBD2 (6 bases). Per germline, CDR1 MNHEY and CDR2 SVGAGI. This CDR3 region has 13 residues. Trimming removed 5 bases from V and 5 bases from J, with 12 bases in between. CDR3 protein: CASSIAVRETQYF. Written as DNA, the CDR3 is TGTGCCAGCAGTATAGCGGTGAGGGAGACCCAGTACTTC.

The rearrangement links TRBV10-3 to TRBJ2-1, with D uncertain. The CDR3 extends over 13 amino acids. Looked up from germline, CDR1 is ENHRY and CDR2 is SYGVKD. Trimming left V 3 bases short and J 9 bases short, with 12 bases between. CDR3 DNA: TGTGCCATCAGTGACTCGAGCTTCGGTGAGCAGTTCTTC. Its translation: CAISDSSFGEQFF.